The clone carrying this T cell receptor (beta chain) was seen a handful of times. The sample comes from a study of blood T cells in healthy people across ages. PCR was performed a second time for roughly 7 to 11 cycles using a sample-barcoded 5' primer and a J-beta primer mix. TCRdb itself ran the 5' RACE reads through MiXCR, one entry per CDR3 protein. The table lists around 1.5 million distinct CDR3 sequences, around two fifths of them singletons. The CDR3 loop spans 15 amino acids. Germline V gives CDR1 MNHEY, CDR2 SMNVEV (reference sequence). Between the trimmed V and J ends, which lost 0 bases and 5 bases, there was a span of 13 bases.

What was sequenced was blood. The source of this sequence is a woman in her late teens or twenties in good health. The J gene is TRBJ1-1, the V gene TRBV27, with unresolved D. The DNA for the CDR3 is TGTGCCAGCAGTTTATCGGGCCGGGGAGGAACTGAAGCTTTCTTT. Translating gives CASSLSGRGGTEAFF.